These 2 T cell receptor beta chains were all obtained from the same sample, sequenced in a study of T cells after yellow fever vaccination. One entry per CDR3 protein results from TCRdb running MiXCR on the 5' RACE reads. The sample has under 700,000 distinct CDR3 sequences; around 16% are singletons. The specimen was PBMCs, collected 5 days after the first yellow fever vaccination. Receptors were obtained from a man aged 18 to 29 who received the YFV17D yellow fever vaccine.

The CDR3 is CASSSGERVKNIQYF. The CDR3 DNA reads TGTGCCAGCAGCTCTGGGGAGAGGGTCAAAAACATTCAGTACTTC. The V gene is TRBV7-9, the J gene TRBJ2-4; the D gene is possibly TRBD2 (5 bases). Trimming pared 4 bases from V and 3 bases from J, leaving 13 bases between. Per germline, CDR1 SEHNR and CDR2 FQNEAQ (reference sequence). The length of the CDR3 is 15 residues.

This clonotype was observed a few times. The chain recombines TRBV12-3 or TRBV12-4 with TRBJ1-5; D is unclear. The V end lost 10 bases, the J end lost 2 bases, and 9 bases lay between the germline ends. The CDR3 has 12 amino acids. The CDR3 sequence: CATTRGNQPQHF. CDR3 DNA sequence: TGTGCCACAACCCGGGGCAATCAGCCCCAGCATTTT.